The 6 T cell receptor beta chains below were found in one sample sequenced in a study of T-cell reconstitution after alpha-beta-depleted transplantation in children. Unique molecular identifiers were incorporated when the TCRbeta library was constructed. TCRdb re-called the PCR reads through MiXCR, storing one row per CDR3 protein. The data show fewer than 150,000 distinct CDR3 sequences, around 9.8% seen once. The specimen was PBMCs, mostly from graft donor cells, collected 180 days after TCRalphabeta/CD19-depleted stem cell transplant. All receptors come from a girl in the first two years of life who had a stem cell transplant for combined immunodeficiency, so the T cells may come from the graft donor.

The V and J genes are TRBV7-2 and TRBJ2-3; D ambiguous. Germline loops: CDR1 SGHTA, CDR2 FQGNSA. V dropped 2 bases and J dropped 1 base, with 13 bases sitting between them. The CDR3 totals 16 residues. This CDR3 reads CASSLSFSLGTDTQYF. The CDR3, as DNA: TGTGCCAGCAGCTTAAGCTTTTCCTTGGGCACAGATACGCAGTATTTT.

The rearrangement links TRBV7-2 to TRBJ1-6, with D tentatively TRBD1 (5 bases). The germline gives CDR1 SGHTA, CDR2 FQGNSA. V shed 5 bases and J shed 6 bases, with 14 bases lying between them. The CDR3 is 15 residues long. The CDR3 protein is CASSPAGGFNSPLHF. In DNA form, the CDR3 reads TGTGCCAGCAGCCCCGCGGGGGGGTTTAATTCACCCCTCCACTTT.

The V and J genes are TRBV5-5 and TRBJ2-5; the D call may be TRBD1 or TRBD2 (5 bases each). V was clipped by 3 bases and J by 2 bases, with 17 bases between them. Looked up from germline, CDR1 is SGHKS and CDR2 is YYEKEE (reference sequence). The CDR3 sequence is 16 residues long. CDR3 coding DNA: TGTGCCAGCAGCTCGATGGGACGTTACAAACAAGAGACCCAGTACTTC. Translation: CASSSMGRYKQETQYF.

This clonotype has ten or more counts. V is TRBV5-1 and J is TRBJ2-4; 9 bases match TRBD1. The CDR3 runs 15 residues. V lost 2 bases to trimming and J lost 11 bases; unmatched junction nucleotides: 11. Germline lookup yields CDR1 SGHRS and CDR2 YFSETQ. In DNA, the CDR3 is TGCGCCAGCAGCTTTGCCCTTGGGGACAGGGAACTTCAGTACTTC. This gives the protein CASSFALGDRELQYF.

The V and J genes are TRBV5-1 and TRBJ1-1, with D possibly being TRBD1 (5 bases). CDR3 length equals 14 residues. The V end was cut by 0 bases, the J end by 0 bases, with 6 bases between. CDR1 and CDR2 (germline): SGHRS, YFSETQ. CDR3 nucleotide sequence: TGCGCCAGCAGCTTGGTGGGGGTGAACACTGAAGCTTTCTTT. Translation gives CASSLVGVNTEAFF.

J is TRBJ1-1 and V is TRBV29-1; D may be TRBD1 (5 bases). This CDR3 has 14 amino acids. Germline CDR1 reads SQVTM; CDR2 reads ANQGSEA. Trimming stripped 5 bases from V and 1 base from J, with 14 bases between. CDR3 region: CSVKWGAGNTEAFF. CDR3 nucleotide sequence: TGCAGCGTTAAATGGGGCGCGGGGAACACTGAAGCTTTCTTT.